A single sample is the source of the 14 T cell receptor beta chains below, sequenced in a study of blood T cell repertoires in COVID-19. Here immunoSEQ multiplex PCR was the method, and the copy in TCRdb shows in-frame clones only, minus some. This table holds some 240,000 clones, 70% to 85% found once. Sequenced material: peripheral blood. These receptor sequences come from an elderly woman with acute or convalescent COVID-19.

This chain joins TRBV5-1 and TRBJ2-3; TRBD2 matches 8 bases. Trimming took 4 bases from V and 8 from J; bases not matched to a gene: 12. This CDR3 spans 15 amino acids. Per the germline V gene, CDR1 is SGHRS and CDR2 is YFSETQ. CDR3 bases: TGCGCCAGCAGCCCCCCGGGGGGGACGTTGGGTACGCAGTATTTT. Translating it yields CASSPPGGTLGTQYF.

V gene TRBV28 combines with J gene TRBJ1-3, with 8 bases identical to TRBD1. J was trimmed by 3 bases and V by 7 bases; bases with no gene match: 11. Germline CDR1 and CDR2: MDHEN and SYDVKM. This CDR3 is built from 16 residues. CDR3 bases: TGTGCCAGCACGTGGAGTGGACAGGGATTTGGAAACACCATATATTTT. It encodes CASTWSGQGFGNTIYF.

V and J are TRBV23-1 and TRBJ2-4; 8 positions agree with TRBD2. TRBV23-1 is labeled an ORF, and its function is uncertain. V dropped 11 bases and J dropped 8; count of bases not matched to a gene: 8. The length of the CDR3 is 12 residues. DNA of the CDR3: TGCGCCCCGGGGGGGGGCCAGGACATTCAGTACTTC. Protein: CAPGGGQDIQYF.

This clone is a singleton in its sample. The rearrangement uses TRBV2 and TRBJ1-2, with 9 bases matching TRBD1. V lost 4 bases and J lost 4; bases outside the gene matches: 13. Germline V CDR1 and CDR2: SNHLY, FYNNEI. This CDR3 contains 17 residues. CDR3 DNA: TGTGCCAGCAGTGGAGATCGGACAGGGGAGGAAGTCTATGGCTACACCTTC. It translates to CASSGDRTGEEVYGYTF. Based on the CDR3 plus reference TRBV2 and TRBJ1-2, the full variable domain is EPEVTQTPSHQVTQMGQEVILRCVPISNHLYFYWYRQILGQKVEFLVSFYNNEISEKSEIFDDQFSVERPDGSNFTLKIRSTKLEDSAMYFCASSGDRTGEEVYGYTFGSGTRLTVV.

CDR3 bases: TGTGCCAGCAGCGGGTCCAGGGCTGGGGCCAACGTCCTGACTTTC. Translating gives CASSGSRAGANVLTF. V is TRBV9 and J is TRBJ2-6, with D maybe TRBD1 (5 bases). V was clipped by 3 bases and J by 2 bases, with 9 bases between them. CDR3 length equals 15 residues. CDR1 and CDR2 from the germline V gene are SGDLS and YYNGEE. Variable domain in full (rest from reference TRBV9 and TRBJ2-6): DSGVTQTPKHLITATGQRVTLRCSPRSGDLSVYWYQQSLDQGLQFLIQYYNGEERAKGNILERFSAQQFPDLHSELNLSSLELGDSALYFCASSGSRAGANVLTFGAGSRLTVL.

The V call is TRBV19, the J call TRBJ1-1; 7 bases fit TRBD1. V shed 5 bases, J shed 4 bases, and the junction held 1 base outside the gene matches. This CDR3 contains 12 residues. CDR1 is LNHDA and CDR2 is SQIVND in the germline V gene (reference sequence). The CDR3 DNA is TGTGCCAGTAGTCACAGGGGCACTGAAGCTTTCTTT. It yields the protein CASSHRGTEAFF.

V usage is TRBV2 and J usage is TRBJ1-2; possibly TRBD1 for D (5 bases). Trimming removed 2 bases from V and 2 bases from J, with 12 bases in between. Germline V CDR1 and CDR2: SNHLY, FYNNEI. The CDR3 sequence is 15 residues long. Written as DNA, the CDR3 is TGTGCCAGCAGTGAACGGACACCACAGAACTATGGCTACACCTTC. It translates to CASSERTPQNYGYTF.

The gene calls are TRBV28 and TRBJ1-5, with 12 bases matching TRBD1. The CDR3 extends over 15 amino acids. The germline V gene has CDR1 MDHEN and CDR2 SYDVKM. The ends lost 6 bases at V and 6 bases at J; junction bases unmatched: 6. The CDR3 DNA is TGTGCCAGCAGGCCGGGACAGGGGGCGAGTCAGCCCCAGCATTTT. Translating it yields CASRPGQGASQPQHF.

The table lists this clone with a count of one. The chain links TRBV6-1 to TRBJ1-5; tentative D call: TRBD1 (6 bases). The CDR3 runs to 14 residues. Trimming stripped 3 bases from V and 2 bases from J, with 8 bases between. In germline, CDR1 is MNHNS, CDR2 SASEGT. The CDR3 reads CASSDRQGNQPQHF. For the CDR3, the DNA is TGTGCCAGCAGTGATAGACAGGGCAATCAGCCCCAGCATTTT.

The chain combines TRBV7-8 with TRBJ1-6; 7 nucleotides match TRBD1. CDR3 length: 15 amino acids. Trimming removed 4 bases from V and 4 bases from J; junction bases left unmatched: 4. Germline CDR1 and CDR2: SGHVS and FQNEAQ. CDR3 amino acids: CASSYRTGYNSPLHF. The CDR3 nucleotides are TGTGCCAGCAGCTACAGGACAGGTTATAATTCACCCCTCCACTTT.

This chain links TRBV6-5 with TRBJ2-7; 8 bases agree with TRBD1. Trimming took 6 bases from V and 1 from J; bases not matched to a gene: 8. The CDR3 spans 15 residues. Germline loops: CDR1 MNHEY, CDR2 SVGAGI. CDR3 nucleotides: TGTGCCAGCAGCCAGACAGGGGCCGGATCCTACGAGCAGTACTTC. Protein: CASSQTGAGSYEQYF.

The table lists this clone with a few counts. This sequence joins TRBV7-2 and TRBJ1-1; no clear D. There are 14 residues in the CDR3. Trimming shortened V by 1 base and J by 1 base, and 7 bases separated the two germline ends. In germline, CDR1 is SGHTA, CDR2 FQGNSA. This CDR3 reads CASSLGRPNTEAFF. The CDR3 nucleotides are TGTGCCAGCAGCTTAGGGCGGCCGAACACTGAAGCTTTCTTT.

This rearrangement joins TRBV7-2 to TRBJ2-1, with 9 bases matching TRBD2. There are 14 residues in the CDR3. CDR1 is SGHTA, CDR2 FQGNSA, per germline. V lost 5 bases to trimming and J lost 10 bases; unmatched junction nucleotides: 9. CDR3 DNA sequence: TGTGCCAGCAGCGCCTTCAGGGGGACTAGCGAGCAGTTCTTC. Translation: CASSAFRGTSEQFF.

This chain links TRBV15 with TRBJ1-4; D is ambiguous. V lost 1 base and J 1 base, leaving 7 bases between the germline ends. The CDR3 is made up of 15 amino acids. Germline V lookup: CDR1 LNHNV, CDR2 YYDKDF (reference sequence). In DNA form, the CDR3 reads TGTGCCACCAGCAGAGGCCGGGGAACTAATGAAAAACTGTTTTTT. Translation gives CATSRGRGTNEKLFF.